This entry concerns a single T cell receptor beta chain. The antigen is undetermined. V lost 3 bases and J 9 bases, leaving 12 bases between the germline ends. The V gene's germline CDR1 is LNHDA and CDR2 SQIVND (reference sequence). This CDR3 has 14 amino acids. The data are from a study of cytomegalovirus exposure and HLA in healthy donors. Study-level results: The study recorded over 150 TCR beta chains that were cytomegalovirus-associated.

Using immunoSEQ multiplex PCR, the repertoire was profiled, and TCRdb retains in-frame clones only, with some absent. This table has 130,000 to 150,000 clones, just over 85% appearing once. The donors were in the approximately 110-subject validation cohort; that cohort was separate from the roughly 700-subject first cohort. Sequences were obtained from PBMCs. V and J are TRBV19 and TRBJ1-6; D perhaps matches TRBD1 (5 bases). The sequence derives from a woman under 30 in good health and CMV-seropositive. In DNA, the CDR3 is TGTGCCAGTAGTATGGATCAGGGCGGTTCACCCCTCCACTTT. This sequence encodes CASSMDQGGSPLHF.